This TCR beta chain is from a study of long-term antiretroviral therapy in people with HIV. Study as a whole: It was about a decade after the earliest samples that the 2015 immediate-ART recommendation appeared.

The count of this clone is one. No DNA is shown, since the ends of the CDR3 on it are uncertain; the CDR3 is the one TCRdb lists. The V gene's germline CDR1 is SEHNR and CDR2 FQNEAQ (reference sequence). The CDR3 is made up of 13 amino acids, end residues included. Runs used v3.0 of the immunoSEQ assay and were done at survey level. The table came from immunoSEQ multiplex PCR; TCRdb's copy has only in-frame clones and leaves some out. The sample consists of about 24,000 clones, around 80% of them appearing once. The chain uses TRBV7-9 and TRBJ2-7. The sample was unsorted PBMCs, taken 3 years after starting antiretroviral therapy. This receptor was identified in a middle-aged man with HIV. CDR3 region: CASSFLWGTQQYF.